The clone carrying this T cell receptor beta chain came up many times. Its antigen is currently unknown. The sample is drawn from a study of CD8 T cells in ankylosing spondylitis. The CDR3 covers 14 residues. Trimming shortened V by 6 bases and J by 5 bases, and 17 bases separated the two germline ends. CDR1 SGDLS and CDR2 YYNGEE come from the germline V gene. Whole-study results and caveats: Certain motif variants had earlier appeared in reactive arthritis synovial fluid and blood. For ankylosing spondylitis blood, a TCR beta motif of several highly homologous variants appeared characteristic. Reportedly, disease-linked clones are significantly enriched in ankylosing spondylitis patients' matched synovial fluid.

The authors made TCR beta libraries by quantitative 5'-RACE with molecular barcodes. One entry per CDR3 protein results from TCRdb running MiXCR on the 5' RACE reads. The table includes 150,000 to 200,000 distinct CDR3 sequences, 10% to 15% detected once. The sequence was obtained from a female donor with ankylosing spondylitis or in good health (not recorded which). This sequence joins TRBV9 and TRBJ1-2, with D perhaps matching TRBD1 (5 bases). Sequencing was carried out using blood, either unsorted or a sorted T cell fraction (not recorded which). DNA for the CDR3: TGTGCCAGCACCCCGGACACCCTCGGGTATGGCTACACCTTC. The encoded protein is CASTPDTLGYGYTF.